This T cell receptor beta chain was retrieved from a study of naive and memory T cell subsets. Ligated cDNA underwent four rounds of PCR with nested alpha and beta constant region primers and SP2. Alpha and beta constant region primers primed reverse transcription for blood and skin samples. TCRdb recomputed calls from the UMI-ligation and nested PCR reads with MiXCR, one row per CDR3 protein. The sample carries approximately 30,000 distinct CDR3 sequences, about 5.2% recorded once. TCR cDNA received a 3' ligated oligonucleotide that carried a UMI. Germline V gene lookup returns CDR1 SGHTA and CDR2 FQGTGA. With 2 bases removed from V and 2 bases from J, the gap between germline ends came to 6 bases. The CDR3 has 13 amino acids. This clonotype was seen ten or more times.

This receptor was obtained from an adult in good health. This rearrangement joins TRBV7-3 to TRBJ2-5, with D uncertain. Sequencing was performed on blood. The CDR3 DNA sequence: TGTGCCAGCAGCTTAGGACGGCAAGAGACCCAGTACTTC. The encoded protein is CASSLGRQETQYF.